A single sample gave rise to the 5 T cell receptor beta chains below, sequenced in a study of cytomegalovirus exposure and HLA in healthy donors. Libraries were prepared by immunoSEQ multiplex PCR; TCRdb keeps only in-frame clonotypes and omits some of them. The repertoire includes about 110,000 clones, around 87% of them detected once, and over 1.1% sits in the top ten. The sample was PBMCs. The source is a woman in her twenties or thirties in good health and CMV-seropositive.

The chain recombines TRBV5-6 with TRBJ2-2; TRBD2 agrees at 11 bases. Germline lookup yields CDR1 SGHDT and CDR2 YYEEEE. There are 19 residues in the CDR3. With V trimmed by 4 bases and J by 2 bases, 13 bases remained unmatched. CDR3 DNA sequence: TGTGCCAGCAGCCCTTCACTAGCGGGGGAGTCTGCTAACACCGGGGAGCTGTTTTTT. Residues: CASSPSLAGESANTGELFF.

The genes are TRBV20-1 and TRBJ2-3, with D uncertain. V dropped 8 bases and J dropped 4 bases, with 4 bases sitting between them. Germline CDR1 reads DFQATT; CDR2 reads SNEGSKA (reference sequence). This CDR3 has 9 amino acids. CDR3 protein: CSLADTQYF. CDR3 sequence (DNA): TGCAGTCTAGCAGATACGCAGTATTTT.

CDR3 loop: CASSPDSNYGYTF. The CDR3 nucleotides read TGTGCCAGCAGCCCGGACTCAAACTATGGCTACACCTTC. The chain recombines TRBV14 with TRBJ1-2; no clear D. The CDR3 spans 13 residues. Germline V gene data show CDR1 as SGHDN and CDR2 as FVKESK. V shed 4 bases and J shed 2 bases, with 8 bases lying between them.

V and J are TRBV6-4 and TRBJ2-1, with D unresolved. CDR1 MRHNA and CDR2 SNTAGT come from the germline V gene. The V gene lost 5 bases and the J gene lost 6 bases, with 11 bases spanning the gap. This CDR3 comprises 13 residues. DNA of the CDR3: TGTGCCAGCAGTCTCCTGAGTGGCAATGAGCAGTTCTTC. Amino acids: CASSLLSGNEQFF.

The V gene is TRBV29-1, the J gene TRBJ2-1; 9 positions match TRBD2. This CDR3 comprises 13 residues. After removal of 4 bases from V and 8 bases from J, the junction contained 6 bases not matched to a gene. Germline lookup yields CDR1 SQVTM and CDR2 ANQGSEA. The CDR3 spells CSVVAGGPHEQFF. As DNA, the CDR3 is TGCAGCGTTGTTGCGGGAGGGCCTCATGAGCAGTTCTTC.